These 30 T cell receptor beta chains were sequenced from one sample in a study of blood T cell repertoires in COVID-19. Libraries were prepared by immunoSEQ multiplex PCR; TCRdb keeps only in-frame clonotypes and omits some of them. Of some 130,000 clones in the sample, roughly 84% are singletons; the top ten hold 5% to 7%. Material: PBMCs or T cells enriched from blood (not recorded which). These receptors were collected from a man aged 40-50 years with acute COVID-19.

This chain connects TRBV27 to TRBJ2-3, with TRBD1 identical over 9 bases. The CDR3 has 12 amino acids. CDR1 and CDR2 from the germline V gene are MNHEY and SMNVEV (reference sequence). V lost 6 bases to trimming and J lost 12 bases; unmatched junction nucleotides: 7. CDR3 residues: CASRDYRGPQYF. The CDR3 DNA is TGTGCCAGCAGGGACTACAGGGGGCCACAGTATTTT.

The chain is built from TRBV6-5 and TRBJ2-2; perhaps TRBD2 as D (5 bases). Germline V CDR1 and CDR2: MNHEY, SVGAGI. V lost 9 bases and J lost 7, with 18 bases in between. CDR3 length: 14 amino acids. The CDR3 spells CASQRGRSDGELFF. DNA for the CDR3: TGTGCCAGTCAGAGAGGGCGGAGTGACGGGGAGCTGTTTTTT.

The rearrangement joins TRBV10-3 to TRBJ1-2, with D possibly TRBD1 on 5 matching bases. The CDR3 runs to 13 residues. V was cut by 3 bases and J by 8 bases, with 13 bases left in between. Germline V gene sequence: CDR1 ENHRY, CDR2 SYGVKD. The CDR3 here is CAISDPGLGGYTF. CDR3 DNA sequence: TGTGCCATCAGTGACCCGGGACTTGGGGGCTACACCTTC.

On this clone itself: The junction departs from the called germline gene at one end, perhaps through a read error. This chain joins TRBV5-4 and TRBJ2-1; 7 bases match TRBD2. CDR1 SGHNT and CDR2 YYREEE come from the germline V gene (reference sequence). The CDR3 has 15 amino acids. The DNA of the CDR3 is TGTGCCAGCAGCGGGAGGGCTAGCTCCTACAATGAACAGTTCTTC. Protein sequence: CASSGRASSYNEQFF.

Written as DNA, the CDR3 is TGTGCCACCCTAGCGGGAGGGAACAATGAGCAGTTCTTC. Translated, it gives CATLAGGNNEQFF. V and J are TRBV2 and TRBJ2-1; 12 nucleotides align to TRBD2. The germline CDR1 and CDR2 sequences are SNHLY and FYNNEI. This CDR3 region has 13 residues. Trimming cost V 10 bases and J 5 bases; bases outside gene matches: 3.

CDR3 bases: TGTGCCGGAATCTGGACAGGGGCTAGGGAAAAACTGTTTTTT. Translation gives CAGIWTGAREKLFF. This chain links TRBV30 with TRBJ1-4; 9 bases are shared with TRBD1. The J segment lost 8 bases and the V segment lost 8 bases, leaving 12 bases of the junction unmatched. From germline, CDR1 is GTSNPN and CDR2 SVGIG (reference sequence). This CDR3 has 14 residues.

The chain uses TRBV7-2 and TRBJ1-6; possibly TRBD1 for D (5 bases). The CDR3 consists of 15 residues. Germline lookup yields CDR1 SGHTA and CDR2 FQGNSA. V gave up 0 bases and J gave up 6 bases, with 9 bases separating them. The CDR3 reads CASSLAGPPNSPLHF. The CDR3, as DNA: TGTGCCAGCAGCTTAGCGGGGCCCCCTAATTCACCCCTCCACTTT.

This CDR3 is CASSLEWRGFETQYF. CDR3 coding DNA: TGTGCCAGCAGCTTAGAGTGGCGGGGGTTTGAGACCCAGTACTTC. This chain connects TRBV7-2 to TRBJ2-5; 7 bases line up with TRBD2. This CDR3 comprises 15 residues. Germline V CDR1 and CDR2: SGHTA, FQGNSA. Germline trimming cut 1 base from V and 5 bases from J; bases unmatched to any gene: 7.

The chain is built from TRBV5-1 and TRBJ1-2; D not resolved. The CDR3 spans 14 residues. V was pared by 0 bases and J by 8 bases, with 14 bases between. Germline V gives CDR1 SGHRS, CDR2 YFSETQ. The CDR3 DNA sequence: TGCGCCAGCAGCTTGGAATTACGGGAGGAAGGCTACACCTTC. Amino acids: CASSLELREEGYTF. The full variable domain, rest sourced from reference TRBV5-1 and TRBJ1-2, is KAGVTQTPRYLIKTRGQQVTLSCSPISGHRSVSWYQQTPGQGLQFLFEYFSETQRNKGNFPGRFSGRQFSNSRSEMNVSTLELGDSALYLCASSLELREEGYTFGSGTRLTVV.

This chain joins TRBV28 and TRBJ1-1; a weak D match, TRBD1 (5 bases). Germline lookup yields CDR1 MDHEN and CDR2 SYDVKM. The CDR3 totals 16 residues. With 5 bases removed from V and 5 bases from J, the gap between germline ends came to 21 bases. The CDR3 spells CASSQRQWGGWTEAFF. CDR3 bases: TGTGCCAGCAGTCAGAGACAGTGGGGGGGGTGGACTGAAGCTTTCTTT.

The J gene is TRBJ1-4, the V gene TRBV5-6, with D perhaps matching TRBD1 (6 bases). Germline-derived CDR1 and CDR2 are SGHDT and YYEEEE. V lost 4 bases and J 5 bases, leaving 18 bases between the germline ends. The CDR3 spans 16 residues. The CDR3 coding sequence is TGTGCCAGCAGCCACCCCGAGGGGGGGCCAAATGAAAAACTGTTTTTT. It yields the protein CASSHPEGGPNEKLFF.

This chain uses TRBV5-4 with TRBJ2-1; D perhaps matches TRBD1 (5 bases). The V gene's germline CDR1 is SGHNT and CDR2 YYREEE (reference sequence). The CDR3 is made up of 14 amino acids. V was clipped by 6 bases and J by 5 bases, with 15 bases between them. The CDR3 protein is CASKTETAHNEQFF. The CDR3, as DNA: TGTGCCAGCAAAACCGAGACAGCCCACAATGAGCAGTTCTTC.

The rearrangement uses TRBV27 and TRBJ2-1; a weak D match, TRBD2 (5 bases). This CDR3 has 15 amino acids. V lost 2 bases and J lost 2, with 10 bases in between. CDR1 is MNHEY and CDR2 is SMNVEV in the germline V gene (reference sequence). CDR3 in amino acids: CASSLRGQAYNEQFF. The CDR3 DNA sequence: TGTGCCAGCAGTTTAAGAGGGCAGGCCTACAATGAGCAGTTCTTC.

The DNA of the CDR3 is TGTGCCAGCAGCTTAGATCCAGACAGGTTGGCGAGCGAGCAGTACTTC. Protein product: CASSLDPDRLASEQYF. J is TRBJ2-7 and V is TRBV11-2, with a weak D call TRBD1 (6 bases). The V end was cut by 0 bases, the J end by 6 bases, with 18 bases between. Germline CDR1 is SGHAT and CDR2 is FQNNGV. The CDR3 totals 16 residues.

The chain recombines TRBV28 with TRBJ1-2, with 7 bases aligning to TRBD1. Germline V gene data show CDR1 as MDHEN and CDR2 as SYDVKM. This CDR3 is 13 amino acids long. V was clipped by 2 bases and J by 6 bases; unmatched bases: 3. In DNA, the CDR3 is TGTGCCAGCAGTTTAGGGACAGACGATGGCTACACCTTC. Its protein is CASSLGTDDGYTF.

V usage is TRBV3-1 (or the pseudogene TRBV3-2) and J usage is TRBJ2-7; 7 nucleotides agree with TRBD1. With V trimmed by 3 bases and J by 4 bases, 15 bases remained unmatched. Germline assignment: CDR1 LGHDT and CDR2 YNNKEL (reference sequence). This CDR3 has 17 residues. The CDR3 loop is CASSQGRAQGKGYEQYF. CDR3 in DNA: TGTGCCAGCAGCCAGGGACGGGCACAGGGGAAGGGATACGAGCAGTACTTC.

The chain has TRBV28 and TRBJ2-7; 12 bases are shared with TRBD2. Germline V gives CDR1 MDHEN, CDR2 SYDVKM. V lost 7 bases and J lost 2; bases outside the gene matches: 3. CDR3 length equals 14 residues. The CDR3: CASNLAGGTYEQYF. CDR3 in DNA: TGTGCCAGCAATCTAGCGGGAGGGACCTACGAGCAGTACTTC.

The genes are TRBV5-1 and TRBJ1-5; unclear D gene. V was pared by 4 bases and J by 4 bases, with 12 bases between. The length of the CDR3 is 14 residues. The germline CDR1 and CDR2 sequences are SGHRS and YFSETQ. CDR3: CASSPDSGNQPQHF. CDR3 DNA: TGCGCCAGCAGCCCGGACTCCGGGAATCAGCCCCAGCATTTT.

This clone was detected only once. J is TRBJ2-5 and V is TRBV5-1; TRBD2 aligns across 7 bases. The ends lost 2 bases at V and 2 bases at J; junction bases unmatched: 3. Germline V gene lookup returns CDR1 SGHRS and CDR2 YFSETQ. The CDR3 length is 14 residues. CDR3 loop: CASSLGTTQETQYF. The DNA of the CDR3 is TGCGCCAGCAGCTTAGGGACTACTCAAGAGACCCAGTACTTC.

CDR3 sequence (DNA): TGTGCCAGCAGTTTGATCCAGGATAATTCACCCCTCCACTTT. Translated: CASSLIQDNSPLHF. The V call is TRBV28, the J call TRBJ1-6; D is unclear. CDR3 size: 14 residues. Trimming took off 3 bases at V and 5 bases at J, with 8 bases between the two ends. Germline values: CDR1 MDHEN, CDR2 SYDVKM. Full variable domain (missing parts from reference TRBV28 and TRBJ1-6): DVKVTQSSRYLVKRTGEKVFLECVQDMDHENMFWYRQDPGLGLRLIYFSYDVKMKEKGDIPEGYSVSREKKERFSLILESASTNQTSMYLCASSLIQDNSPLHFGNGTRLTVT.

This sequence joins TRBV2 and TRBJ2-4; 16 bases map to TRBD2. This CDR3 has 22 amino acids. The J segment lost 1 base and the V segment lost 2 bases, leaving 14 bases of the junction unmatched. Per germline, CDR1 SNHLY and CDR2 FYNNEI. CDR3 DNA sequence: TGTGCCAGCAGTGAACTGGGGACTAGCGGGAGGGCCATTCAGCTGGCCAAAAACATTCAGTACTTC. It specifies CASSELGTSGRAIQLAKNIQYF.

This clone was seen a handful of times. The J gene is TRBJ2-1, the V gene TRBV3-1 (or the pseudogene TRBV3-2), with D possibly TRBD2 on 6 matching bases. Germline values: CDR1 LGHDT, CDR2 YNNKEL (reference sequence). The CDR3 covers 17 residues. V was trimmed by 1 base and J by 0 bases, leaving 13 bases between them. In DNA, the CDR3 is TGTGCCAGCAGCCAAGGGGGGGAGTCTAGCTCCTACAATGAGCAGTTCTTC. It specifies CASSQGGESSSYNEQFF.

The chain is built from TRBV28 and TRBJ2-6; 8 bases align to TRBD2. CDR3 length equals 15 residues. J lost 0 bases, V lost 10 bases, and 5 bases had no gene match. Per the germline V gene, CDR1 is MDHEN and CDR2 is SYDVKM. In DNA, the CDR3 is TGTGCCACCCAAAGCGGGGGCTCTGGGGCCAACGTCCTGACTTTC. It codes for CATQSGGSGANVLTF.

V and J are TRBV19 and TRBJ1-1; TRBD1 matches 9 bases. V gave up 8 bases and J gave up 4 bases; unmatched junction bases: 11. Germline lookup yields CDR1 LNHDA and CDR2 SQIVND (reference sequence). The CDR3 runs to 15 residues. Here the CDR3 DNA reads TGTGCCAGTCTCTTGGACAGGGGAATGGGCACTGAAGCTTTCTTT. Protein: CASLLDRGMGTEAFF. Full variable domain (outside the CDR3, taken from reference TRBV19 and TRBJ1-1): DGGITQSPKYLFRKEGQNVTLSCEQNLNHDAMYWYRQDPGQGLRLIYYSQIVNDFQKGDIAEGYSVSREKKESFPLTVTSAQKNPTAFYLCASLLDRGMGTEAFFGQGTRLTVV.

This clone is a singleton in its sample. The genes are TRBV11-2 and TRBJ2-5; 7 positions agree with TRBD1. The CDR3 consists of 15 residues. CDR1 is SGHAT, CDR2 FQNNGV, per germline. With 0 bases clipped from V and 4 bases from J, the junction kept 5 bases outside the gene matches. CDR3 loop: CASSLERGRGETQYF. CDR3 DNA sequence: TGTGCCAGCAGCTTAGAGAGGGGGCGAGGAGAGACCCAGTACTTC.

The rearrangement uses TRBV12-3 or TRBV12-4 and TRBJ2-5; 7 bases match TRBD1. Trimming at V came to 6 bases and at J to 4 bases, leaving 5 bases not matched to a gene. This CDR3 has 13 amino acids. The CDR3 region is CASSNTGVETQYF. DNA of the CDR3: TGTGCCAGCAGCAATACAGGGGTAGAGACCCAGTACTTC.

The chain combines TRBV18 with TRBJ1-1, with unresolved D. The CDR3 contains 10 residues. Trimming removed 5 bases from V and 5 bases from J, with 3 bases in between. The germline V gene encodes CDR1 KGHSH and CDR2 LQKENI. The CDR3 reads CASSETEAFF. CDR3 sequence (DNA): TGTGCCAGCTCAGAGACTGAAGCTTTCTTT.

The J gene is TRBJ2-5, the V gene TRBV5-1; 9 nucleotides match TRBD2. CDR3 length: 15 residues. The J segment lost 2 bases and the V segment lost 1 base, leaving 3 bases of the junction unmatched. Per germline, CDR1 SGHRS and CDR2 YFSETQ. The CDR3 region is CASSLYAGGQETQYF. For the CDR3, the DNA is TGCGCCAGCAGCTTGTACGCGGGAGGGCAAGAGACCCAGTACTTC.

This chain links TRBV5-4 with TRBJ2-7, with D perhaps TRBD1 (6 bases). The CDR3 spans 12 residues. Trimming stripped 2 bases from V and 5 bases from J, with 8 bases between. Germline-derived CDR1 and CDR2 are SGHNT and YYREEE (reference sequence). The CDR3 here is CASSFTGNEQYF. The CDR3 DNA is TGTGCCAGCAGCTTCACAGGGAACGAGCAGTACTTC. The full variable domain, rest sourced from reference TRBV5-4 and TRBJ2-7, is ETGVTQSPTHLIKTRGQQVTLRCSSQSGHNTVSWYQQALGQGPQFIFQYYREEENGRGNFPPRFSGLQFPNYSSELNVNALELDDSALYLCASSFTGNEQYFGPGTRLTVT.

The gene calls are TRBV7-8 and TRBJ1-2; TRBD1 might be the D (5 bases). This CDR3 is built from 15 residues. V gave up 1 base and J gave up 2 bases, with 11 bases separating them. Germline CDR1 SGHVS, CDR2 FQNEAQ. The CDR3 spells CASSLDHRTNYGYTF. CDR3 in DNA: TGTGCCAGCAGCTTAGATCACAGGACCAACTATGGCTACACCTTC.